This T cell receptor (beta chain) comes out of a study of control samples from healthy donors and cancer patients. Trimming stripped 3 bases from V and 0 bases from J, with 12 bases between. There are 16 residues in the CDR3. Germline values: CDR1 SGHDT, CDR2 YYEEEE. This clone came up once. Data came from immunoSEQ multiplex PCR; TCRdb stores just in-frame clones and leaves some out. The sample lists 100,000 to 150,000 clones, over 75% occurring once. The sequenced sample consisted of blood. This receptor was obtained from a man aged 60-69 years in good health. The chain employs TRBV5-6 and TRBJ1-4; the D is unclear. CDR3 protein: CASSSVIRTTNEKLFF. As DNA, the CDR3 is TGTGCCAGCAGCTCGGTGATCAGGACAACTAATGAAAAACTGTTTTTT.